The 23 T cell receptor beta chains below come from one sample, sequenced in a study of CXCR3-negative and CXCR3-positive naive CD8 T cells. The authors prepared UMI-labeled TRB cDNA libraries by 5' RACE. Reanalyzing the 5' RACE reads, TCRdb keeps one entry per CDR3 protein, without DNA. This table lists under 85,000 distinct CDR3 sequences. The sequenced material came from naive CXCR3- CD8+ T cells from blood. Documented subset: CD45RO-CCR7+CD27+CD95- naive CD8+ T cells lacking CXCR3 (TNR3-). These receptors all stem from a human donor in good health. Some clones in this sample may be carry-over from other donors' samples.

This sequence joins TRBV12-3 or TRBV12-4 and TRBJ2-1; the TRBD2 assignment by TCRdb is unverifiable without DNA. This CDR3 region has 13 residues. This chain's CDR3 is CASSVTSADEQFF.

V is TRBV12-3 or TRBV12-4 and J is TRBJ2-1; TCRdb's D call, TRBD2, is unchecked because there is no DNA. This CDR3 is 15 amino acids long. The CDR3 region is CASSLPYGANNEQFF.

The chain employs TRBV20-1 and TRBJ1-5. CDR3 length equals 13 residues. Germline V lookup: CDR1 DFQATT, CDR2 SNEGSKA (reference sequence). The CDR3 protein is CSASRWGGLPQHF.

The V call is TRBV5-1, the J call TRBJ1-1. The germline V gene encodes CDR1 SGHRS and CDR2 YFSETQ. The CDR3 has 12 amino acids. CDR3 residues: CASSLDGTEAFF.

The V gene is TRBV4-3, the J gene TRBJ2-1; TCRdb designates TRBD2, a call that cannot be tested without DNA. This CDR3 is built from 16 residues. The germline V gene has CDR1 LGHNA and CDR2 YSLEER. CDR3: CASSQDFAGGPDEQFF.

The chain recombines TRBV30 with TRBJ2-1; absent DNA, TCRdb's TRBD2 call cannot be checked. The germline CDR1 and CDR2 sequences are GTSNPN and SVGIG (reference sequence). The CDR3 contains 15 residues. CDR3 protein: CAWSGSGGVDNEQFF.

The chain employs TRBV15 and TRBJ1-5. CDR1 and CDR2 from the germline V gene are LNHNV and YYDKDF (reference sequence). CDR3 size: 14 residues. Here the CDR3 reads CATSRSQGNQPQHF.

The V gene is TRBV7-6, the J gene TRBJ2-7; TCRdb picks TRBD1, but there is no DNA to check that call. Germline lookup yields CDR1 SGHVS and CDR2 FNYEAQ. The CDR3 loop spans 15 amino acids. This CDR3 is CASSPYTGPSYEQYF.

The rearrangement uses TRBV12-3 or TRBV12-4 and TRBJ2-1; TCRdb lists TRBD2, though no DNA is available to test this call. This CDR3 contains 14 residues. CDR3 loop: CASSFLAGDNEQFF.

This chain links TRBV7-3 with TRBJ2-2; the D call of TRBD1 rests on TCRdb alone, since no DNA is present to check it. The CDR3 consists of 15 residues. Germline CDR1 SGHTA, CDR2 FQGTGA. CDR3 sequence reads: CASSLIGGNTGELFF.

The rearrangement uses TRBV4-3 and TRBJ2-7; TCRdb outputs TRBD2, but without DNA this stays unchecked. The length of the CDR3 is 16 residues. Germline-derived CDR1 and CDR2 are LGHNA and YSLEER. The CDR3 reads CASSQNTGTSVYEQYF.

V and J are TRBV13 and TRBJ2-7; the D call of TRBD2 rests on TCRdb alone, since no DNA is present to check it. The CDR3 sequence is 16 residues long. Per the germline V gene, CDR1 is PRHDT and CDR2 is FYEKMQ (reference sequence). CDR3 in amino acids: CASSVSGGAQTYEQYF.

The J gene is TRBJ2-1, the V gene TRBV29-1. The CDR3 spans 13 residues. CDR1 and CDR2 from the germline V gene are SQVTM and ANQGSEA. This CDR3 is CSGTGTSYNEQFF.

This chain links TRBV19 with TRBJ1-5; with no DNA, the TCRdb D assignment of TRBD1 cannot be verified. The CDR3 length is 15 residues. Germline lookup yields CDR1 LNHDA and CDR2 SQIVND (reference sequence). This chain's CDR3 is CASSLGNAPNQPQHF.

The J gene is TRBJ2-5, the V gene TRBV3-1. Germline lookup yields CDR1 LGHDT and CDR2 YNNKEL (reference sequence). The length of the CDR3 is 15 residues. CDR3 protein: CASSPGLLGQETQYF.

This sequence joins TRBV6-2 or TRBV6-3 and TRBJ2-2. The CDR3 loop spans 16 amino acids. Looked up from germline, CDR1 is MNHEY and CDR2 is SVGEGT. Here the CDR3 reads CASSYSLQLNTGELFF.

The rearrangement joins TRBV7-6 to TRBJ2-2; TCRdb lists TRBD2, though no DNA is available to test this call. This CDR3 is built from 20 residues. Germline CDR1 is SGHVS and CDR2 is FNYEAQ. CDR3 loop: CASSFFPRTSGGSGTGELFF.

The chain is built from TRBV5-6 and TRBJ2-7; TCRdb names TRBD2, which stays unverified in the absence of DNA. Germline lookup yields CDR1 SGHDT and CDR2 YYEEEE. This CDR3 has 16 residues. CDR3 region: CASSFIAGEAFYEQYF.

The V and J genes are TRBV6-2 or TRBV6-3 and TRBJ1-1. CDR3 length: 13 amino acids. The germline V gene has CDR1 MNHEY and CDR2 SVGEGT. The CDR3 spells CASSYTMNTEAFF.

This rearrangement joins TRBV12-3 or TRBV12-4 to TRBJ2-3; with no DNA, the TCRdb D assignment of TRBD1 cannot be verified. The CDR3 runs 16 residues. This chain's CDR3 is CASGPTGLIETDTQYF.

The chain combines TRBV20-1 with TRBJ1-3. The CDR3 extends over 11 amino acids. Germline values: CDR1 DFQATT, CDR2 SNEGSKA (reference sequence). CDR3 residues: CSARDSNTIYF.

The rearrangement joins TRBV29-1 to TRBJ2-1; TCRdb proposes TRBD2, but this gene call is untestable without DNA. The CDR3 runs 16 residues. CDR1 is SQVTM, CDR2 ANQGSEA, per germline. The CDR3 sequence: CSVDRGRLARGNEQFF.

This chain links TRBV28 with TRBJ1-4; TCRdb outputs TRBD1, but without DNA this stays unchecked. The CDR3 runs 16 residues. CDR1 is MDHEN and CDR2 is SYDVKM in the germline V gene. CDR3 in amino acids: CASSPGTGDRNEKLFF. Full variable domain (outside the CDR3, taken from reference TRBV28 and TRBJ1-4): DVKVTQSSRYLVKRTGEKVFLECVQDMDHENMFWYRQDPGLGLRLIYFSYDVKMKEKGDIPEGYSVSREKKERFSLILESASTNQTSMYLCASSPGTGDRNEKLFFGSGTQLSVL.